This T cell receptor beta chain was profiled in a study of STAT3 mutations in large granular lymphocyte leukemia. Across the whole study: Canonical activating STAT3 mutations were detected in roughly half of the longitudinally sequenced T-LGLL patients. Immunosuppressive therapy was given to more than half of T-LGLL patients. Overall study results and limits: In T-cell large granular lymphocyte leukemia, about half of patients showed multiple immunodominant subclonotypes.

Average productive template count per sample was approximately 41,000. Sequenced by immunoSEQ multiplex PCR; TCRdb stores in-frame clones only, minus some. The table records 15,000 or so clones, around 90% of them present only once. Notes on this clone: No antigen is known for it.

This CDR3 has 12 residues. Germline V CDR1 and CDR2: SEHNR, FQNEAQ (reference sequence). Between the trimmed V and J ends, which lost 0 bases and 12 bases, there was a span of 11 bases. The sequencing sample was made of peripheral blood mononuclear cells. The chain has TRBV7-9 and TRBJ1-1; D is undetermined. This TCR was sampled from a woman aged 50 to 60 with T-cell large granular lymphocyte leukemia. Some clones in this sample may be carry-over from other donors' samples. The CDR3 loop reads CASSLASTGSFF. CDR3 DNA: TGTGCCAGCAGCTTAGCTTCGACGGGGTCTTTCTTT.